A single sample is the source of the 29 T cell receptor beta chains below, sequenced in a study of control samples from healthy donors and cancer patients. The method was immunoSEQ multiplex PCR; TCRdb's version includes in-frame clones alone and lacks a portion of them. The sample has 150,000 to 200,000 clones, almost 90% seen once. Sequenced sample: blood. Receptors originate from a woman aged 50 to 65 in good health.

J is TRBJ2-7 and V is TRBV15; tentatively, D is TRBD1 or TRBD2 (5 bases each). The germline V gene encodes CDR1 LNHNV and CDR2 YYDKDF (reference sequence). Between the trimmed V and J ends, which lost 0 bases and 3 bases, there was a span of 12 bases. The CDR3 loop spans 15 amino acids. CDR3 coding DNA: TGTGCCACCAGCAGAGACCCCGGTGGGGGCTACGAGCAGTACTTC. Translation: CATSRDPGGGYEQYF. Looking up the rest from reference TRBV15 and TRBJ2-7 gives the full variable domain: DAMVIQNPRYQVTQFGKPVTLSCSQTLNHNVMYWYQQKSSQAPKLLFHYYDKDFNNEADTPDNFQSRRPNTSFCFLDIRSPGLGDTAMYLCATSRDPGGGYEQYFGPGTRLTVT.

The CDR3 spells CASSFPRPATDTQYF. CDR3 DNA sequence: TGTGCCAGCAGTTTCCCCAGGCCTGCCACAGATACGCAGTATTTT. The chain couples TRBV28 to TRBJ2-3, with D uncertain. The CDR3 covers 15 residues. The V end lost 3 bases, the J end lost 2 bases, and 12 bases lay between the germline ends. From germline, CDR1 is MDHEN and CDR2 SYDVKM. Full variable domain (remainder filled in from reference TRBV28 and TRBJ2-3): DVKVTQSSRYLVKRTGEKVFLECVQDMDHENMFWYRQDPGLGLRLIYFSYDVKMKEKGDIPEGYSVSREKKERFSLILESASTNQTSMYLCASSFPRPATDTQYFGPGTRLTVL.

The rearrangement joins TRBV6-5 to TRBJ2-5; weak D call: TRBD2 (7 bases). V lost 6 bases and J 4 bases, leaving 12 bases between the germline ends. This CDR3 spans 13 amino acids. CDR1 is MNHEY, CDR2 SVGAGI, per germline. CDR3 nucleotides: TGTGCCAGCAGCGGGGGGCAGGGAGAGACCCAGTACTTC. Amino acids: CASSGGQGETQYF.

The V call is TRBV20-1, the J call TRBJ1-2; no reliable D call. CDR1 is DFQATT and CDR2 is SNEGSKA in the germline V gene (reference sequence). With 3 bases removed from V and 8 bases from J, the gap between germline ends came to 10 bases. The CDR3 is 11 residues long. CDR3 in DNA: TGCAGTGCTAGCCGCCATGGGGGCTACACCTTC. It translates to CSASRHGGYTF.

The CDR3 sequence: CASRFAGAGDTQYF. Written as DNA, the CDR3 is TGTGCCAGCAGGTTCGCAGGGGCAGGAGATACGCAGTATTTT. V is TRBV5-8 and J is TRBJ2-3; the D gene is possibly TRBD1 (6 bases). The CDR3 totals 14 residues. Germline V gene data show CDR1 as SGHTS and CDR2 as YDEGEE. V gave up 5 bases and J gave up 5 bases, with 15 bases separating them.

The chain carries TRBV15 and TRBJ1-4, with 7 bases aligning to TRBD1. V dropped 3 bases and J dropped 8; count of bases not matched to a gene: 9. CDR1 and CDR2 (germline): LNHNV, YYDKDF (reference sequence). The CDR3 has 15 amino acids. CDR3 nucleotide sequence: TGTGCCACCAGCAGGACGGGACAGCTGGCCGAAAAACTGTTTTTT. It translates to CATSRTGQLAEKLFF.

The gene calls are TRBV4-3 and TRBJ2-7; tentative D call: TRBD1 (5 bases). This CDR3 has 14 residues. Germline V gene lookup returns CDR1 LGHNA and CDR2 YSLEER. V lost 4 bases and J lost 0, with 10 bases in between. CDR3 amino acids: CASSLTGASYEQYF. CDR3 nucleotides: TGCGCCAGCAGCCTCACAGGAGCCTCCTACGAGCAGTACTTC.

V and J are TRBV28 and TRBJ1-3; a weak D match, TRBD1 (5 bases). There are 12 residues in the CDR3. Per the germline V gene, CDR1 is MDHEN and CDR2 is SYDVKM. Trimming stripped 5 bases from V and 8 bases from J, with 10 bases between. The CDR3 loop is CASSRGVHTIYF. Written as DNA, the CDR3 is TGTGCCAGCAGTAGAGGGGTACACACCATATATTTT.

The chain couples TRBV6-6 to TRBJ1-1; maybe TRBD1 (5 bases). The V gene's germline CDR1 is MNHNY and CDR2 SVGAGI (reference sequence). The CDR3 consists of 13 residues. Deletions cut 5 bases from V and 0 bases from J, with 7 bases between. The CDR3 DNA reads TGTGCCAGCAGTCGACAGATGAACACTGAAGCTTTCTTT. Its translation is CASSRQMNTEAFF.

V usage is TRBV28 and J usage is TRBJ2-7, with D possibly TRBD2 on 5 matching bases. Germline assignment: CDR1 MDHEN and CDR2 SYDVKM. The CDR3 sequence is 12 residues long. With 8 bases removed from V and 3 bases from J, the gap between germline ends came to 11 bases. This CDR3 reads CASRDISYEQYF. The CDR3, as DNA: TGTGCCAGCCGGGATATAAGCTACGAGCAGTACTTC. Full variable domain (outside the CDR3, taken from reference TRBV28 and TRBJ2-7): DVKVTQSSRYLVKRTGEKVFLECVQDMDHENMFWYRQDPGLGLRLIYFSYDVKMKEKGDIPEGYSVSREKKERFSLILESASTNQTSMYLCASRDISYEQYFGPGTRLTVT.

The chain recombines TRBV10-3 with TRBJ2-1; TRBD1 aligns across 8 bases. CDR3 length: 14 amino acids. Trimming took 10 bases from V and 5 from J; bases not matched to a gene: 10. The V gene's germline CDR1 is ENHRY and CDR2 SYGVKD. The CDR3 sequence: CATWRDRYDNEQFF. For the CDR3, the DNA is TGTGCCACCTGGAGGGACAGGTACGACAATGAGCAGTTCTTC.

The CDR3: CASRDRGADEAFF. The CDR3 nucleotides read TGTGCCAGCAGAGACAGGGGGGCCGATGAAGCTTTCTTT. V is TRBV6-5 and J is TRBJ1-1; 9 nucleotides match TRBD1. The CDR3 has 13 residues. J was trimmed by 7 bases and V by 6 bases; bases with no gene match: 6. From germline, CDR1 is MNHEY and CDR2 SVGAGI.

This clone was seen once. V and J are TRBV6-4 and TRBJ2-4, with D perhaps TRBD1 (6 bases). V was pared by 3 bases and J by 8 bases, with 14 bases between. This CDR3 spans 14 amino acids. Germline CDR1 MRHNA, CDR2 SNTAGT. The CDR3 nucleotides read TGTGCCAGCAGTGAGGAAGGATCAGGGGACATTCAGTACTTC. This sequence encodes CASSEEGSGDIQYF.

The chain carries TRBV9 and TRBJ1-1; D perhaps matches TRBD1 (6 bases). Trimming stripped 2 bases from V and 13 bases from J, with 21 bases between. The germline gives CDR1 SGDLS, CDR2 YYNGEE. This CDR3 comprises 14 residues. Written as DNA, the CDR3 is TGTGCCAGCAGCGTCCAGACAGGTGGGGGAATAATTTTCTTT. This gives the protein CASSVQTGGGIIFF.

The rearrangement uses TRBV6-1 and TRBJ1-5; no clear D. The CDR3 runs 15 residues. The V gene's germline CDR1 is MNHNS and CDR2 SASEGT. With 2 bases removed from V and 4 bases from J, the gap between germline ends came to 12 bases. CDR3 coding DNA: TGTGCCAGCAGTGAAATGTTCCTGGGGAATCAGCCCCAGCATTTT. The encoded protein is CASSEMFLGNQPQHF.

CDR3 loop: CSASQAMNTEAFF. The CDR3 DNA reads as TGCAGCGCCTCCCAGGCCATGAACACTGAAGCTTTCTTT. The chain carries TRBV29-1 and TRBJ1-1; D is uncertain. Germline loops: CDR1 SQVTM, CDR2 ANQGSEA. Trimming took 7 bases from V and 0 from J, leaving 12 bases between them. CDR3 length: 13 residues.

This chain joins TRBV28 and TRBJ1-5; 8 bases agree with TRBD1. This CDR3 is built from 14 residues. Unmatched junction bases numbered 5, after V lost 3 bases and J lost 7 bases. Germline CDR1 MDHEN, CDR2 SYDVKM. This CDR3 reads CASSFRGQRQPQHF. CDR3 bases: TGTGCCAGCAGTTTCAGGGGGCAGAGACAGCCCCAGCATTTT.

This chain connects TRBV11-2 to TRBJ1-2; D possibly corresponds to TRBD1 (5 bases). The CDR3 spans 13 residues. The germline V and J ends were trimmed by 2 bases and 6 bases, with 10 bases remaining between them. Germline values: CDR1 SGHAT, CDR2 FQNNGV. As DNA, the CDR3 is TGTGCCAGCAGCTTAAGACAGACTGATGGCTACACCTTC. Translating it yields CASSLRQTDGYTF.

In DNA form, the CDR3 reads TGTGCCAGCAGGCCCTCTACAGATACGCAGTATTTT. Protein product: CASRPSTDTQYF. This sequence joins TRBV21-1 and TRBJ2-3. TRBV21-1 is tagged as a pseudogene. The CDR3 length is 12 residues.

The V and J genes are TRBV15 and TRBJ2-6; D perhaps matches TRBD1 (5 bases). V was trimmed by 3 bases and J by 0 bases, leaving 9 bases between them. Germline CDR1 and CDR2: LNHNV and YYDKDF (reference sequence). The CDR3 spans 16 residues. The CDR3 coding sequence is TGTGCCACCAGCAGGGACATCTACTCTGGGGCCAACGTCCTGACTTTC. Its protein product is CATSRDIYSGANVLTF. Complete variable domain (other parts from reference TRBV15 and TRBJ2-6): DAMVIQNPRYQVTQFGKPVTLSCSQTLNHNVMYWYQQKSSQAPKLLFHYYDKDFNNEADTPDNFQSRRPNTSFCFLDIRSPGLGDTAMYLCATSRDIYSGANVLTFGAGSRLTVL.

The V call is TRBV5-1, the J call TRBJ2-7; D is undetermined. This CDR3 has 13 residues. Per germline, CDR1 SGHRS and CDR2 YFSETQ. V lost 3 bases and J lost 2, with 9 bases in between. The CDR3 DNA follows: TGCGCCAGCAGCTCGGACGTTACCTACGAGCAGTACTTC. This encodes CASSSDVTYEQYF.

The CDR3: CAISEGGSGVQETQYF. The CDR3 nucleotides read TGTGCCATCAGTGAGGGGGGGTCAGGGGTCCAAGAGACCCAGTACTTC. The V and J genes are TRBV10-3 and TRBJ2-5; either TRBD1 or TRBD2 may fit D (6 bases each). V lost 2 bases, J lost 1 base, and 14 bases lay in between. The CDR3 is made up of 16 amino acids. Germline assignment: CDR1 ENHRY and CDR2 SYGVKD.

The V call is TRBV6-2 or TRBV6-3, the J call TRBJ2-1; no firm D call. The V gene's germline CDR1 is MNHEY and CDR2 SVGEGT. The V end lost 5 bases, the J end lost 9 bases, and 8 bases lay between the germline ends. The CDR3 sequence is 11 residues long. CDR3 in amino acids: CASSTNREQFF. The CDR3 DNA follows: TGTGCCAGCAGTACCAATCGTGAGCAGTTCTTC.

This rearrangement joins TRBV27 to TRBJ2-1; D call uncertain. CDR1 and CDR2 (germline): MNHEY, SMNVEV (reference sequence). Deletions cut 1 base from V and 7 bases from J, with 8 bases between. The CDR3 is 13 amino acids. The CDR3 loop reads CASSLFGSNEQFF. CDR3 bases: TGTGCCAGCAGTTTATTTGGTTCAAATGAGCAGTTCTTC.

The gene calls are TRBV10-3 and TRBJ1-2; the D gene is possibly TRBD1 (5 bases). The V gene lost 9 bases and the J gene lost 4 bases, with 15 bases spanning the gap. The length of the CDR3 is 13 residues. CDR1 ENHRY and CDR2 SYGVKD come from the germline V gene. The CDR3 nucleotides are TGTGCCATTCACCCGGGGACGGTCTATGGCTACACCTTC. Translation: CAIHPGTVYGYTF.

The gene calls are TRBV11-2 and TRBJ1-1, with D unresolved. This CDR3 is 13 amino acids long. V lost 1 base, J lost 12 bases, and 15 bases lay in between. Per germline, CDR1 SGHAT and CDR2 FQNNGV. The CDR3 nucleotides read TGTGCCAGCAGCTTAGGACAATGGAGAAGGACTTTCTTT. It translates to CASSLGQWRRTFF. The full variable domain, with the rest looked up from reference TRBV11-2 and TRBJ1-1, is EAGVAQSPRYKIIEKRQSVAFWCNPISGHATLYWYQQILGQGPKLLIQFQNNGVVDDSQLPKDRFSAERLKGVDSTLKIQPAKLEDSAVYLCASSLGQWRRTFFGQGTRLTVV.

CDR3 sequence reads: CSASVLGYGYTF. CDR3 nucleotides: TGCAGTGCTAGTGTCCTAGGCTATGGCTACACCTTC. The chain links TRBV20-1 to TRBJ1-2; D remains unclear. The V gene lost 3 bases and the J gene lost 4 bases, with 9 bases spanning the gap. Per germline, CDR1 DFQATT and CDR2 SNEGSKA (reference sequence). The CDR3 contains 12 residues.

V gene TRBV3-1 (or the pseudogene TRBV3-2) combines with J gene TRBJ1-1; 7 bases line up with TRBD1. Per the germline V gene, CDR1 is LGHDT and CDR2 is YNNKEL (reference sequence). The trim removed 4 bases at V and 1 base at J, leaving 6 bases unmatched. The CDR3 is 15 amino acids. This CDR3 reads CASSRLRDRNTEAFF. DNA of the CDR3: TGTGCCAGCAGCCGCCTCCGGGACAGGAACACTGAAGCTTTCTTT.

The chain's CDR3 is CASSYSNYRDLPNEQFF. CDR3 nucleotide sequence: TGTGCCAGCAGTTACTCGAATTATCGGGACCTTCCGAATGAGCAGTTCTTC. J is TRBJ2-1 and V is TRBV6-2 or TRBV6-3; D is possibly TRBD1 or TRBD2 (5 bases each). The length of the CDR3 is 17 residues. V was cut by 0 bases and J by 7 bases, with 19 bases left in between. Germline values: CDR1 MNHEY, CDR2 SVGEGT.